A single sample gave rise to the 10 T cell receptor beta chains below, sequenced in a study of cytomegalovirus exposure and HLA in healthy donors. The PCR had 60 Vbeta and 13 Jbeta primers. Assay used: immunoSEQ multiplex PCR; TCRdb lists only in-frame clones, some missing. The sample spans some 84,000 clones; the ten largest clones claim around 0.6%. Sequencing input: PBMCs. The receptors stem from a man aged 45-60 years in good health and CMV-seronegative.

This sequence joins TRBV7-8 and TRBJ1-1, with D unresolved. Germline CDR1 SGHVS, CDR2 FQNEAQ. Trimming left V 5 bases short and J 2 bases short, with 18 bases between. The CDR3 extends over 16 amino acids. This chain's CDR3 is CASSRWEGAGNTEAFF. DNA of the CDR3: TGTGCCAGCAGCCGATGGGAGGGAGCGGGCAACACTGAAGCTTTCTTT. The full variable domain, with the rest looked up from reference TRBV7-8 and TRBJ1-1, is GAGVSQSPRYKVAKRGQDVALRCDPISGHVSLFWYQQALGQGPEFLTYFQNEAQLDKSGLPSDRFFAERPEGSVSTLKIQRTQQEDSAVYLCASSRWEGAGNTEAFFGQGTRLTVV.

This sequence joins TRBV6-5 and TRBJ2-3; D is perhaps TRBD2 (5 bases). Germline CDR1 and CDR2: MNHEY and SVGAGI. This CDR3 region has 15 residues. Between the trimmed V and J ends, which lost 2 bases and 6 bases, there was a span of 15 bases. The CDR3 spells CASSYASLGSDTQYF. CDR3 DNA sequence: TGTGCCAGCAGTTACGCTAGCCTAGGATCGGATACGCAGTATTTT.

The V gene is TRBV9, the J gene TRBJ2-2; D not certain. This CDR3 has 16 amino acids. CDR1 SGDLS and CDR2 YYNGEE come from the germline V gene. V dropped 3 bases and J dropped 2 bases, with 14 bases sitting between them. CDR3 bases: TGTGCCAGCAGCGCAACCGGGTCCGCTAACACCGGGGAGCTGTTTTTT. It encodes CASSATGSANTGELFF.

The chain couples TRBV6-6 to TRBJ1-1; D might be TRBD1 (5 bases). Trimming shortened V by 10 bases and J by 6 bases, and 12 bases separated the two germline ends. The CDR3 totals 11 residues. Germline V gene data show CDR1 as MNHNY and CDR2 as SVGAGI (reference sequence). In DNA, the CDR3 is TGTGCCACCTGGGGCCGGGCTGAAGCTTTCTTT. Translation: CATWGRAEAFF.

V gene TRBV5-1 combines with J gene TRBJ2-1; D gene unclear. CDR3 size: 14 residues. From germline, CDR1 is SGHRS and CDR2 YFSETQ. Trimming removed 1 base at V and 0 bases at J, with 5 bases between. The CDR3, as DNA: TGCGCCAGCAGCTTGACAGTCTCCTACAATGAGCAGTTCTTC. It specifies CASSLTVSYNEQFF.

The chain uses TRBV9 and TRBJ2-1; perhaps TRBD2 as D (6 bases). Germline V gives CDR1 SGDLS, CDR2 YYNGEE. The V gene lost 0 bases and the J gene lost 0 bases, with 10 bases spanning the gap. This CDR3 has 16 amino acids. The CDR3 spells CASSVVEGGSYNEQFF. The CDR3 nucleotides read TGTGCCAGCAGCGTAGTGGAGGGCGGCTCCTACAATGAGCAGTTCTTC.

The V gene is TRBV15, the J gene TRBJ2-7; 7 nucleotides line up with TRBD1. V lost 2 bases to trimming and J lost 2 bases; unmatched junction nucleotides: 6. The CDR3 loop spans 15 amino acids. The V gene's germline CDR1 is LNHNV and CDR2 YYDKDF (reference sequence). CDR3 in amino acids: CATSRSTTGTYEQYF. CDR3 sequence (DNA): TGTGCCACCAGCAGATCGACGACAGGGACCTACGAGCAGTACTTC.

The chain links TRBV6-6 to TRBJ2-7, with 10 positions matching TRBD1. This CDR3 is built from 15 residues. Trimming removed 5 bases from V and 6 bases from J; junction bases left unmatched: 10. The germline V gene has CDR1 MNHNY and CDR2 SVGAGI (reference sequence). CDR3: CASSGLTGGYAEQYF. The CDR3, as DNA: TGTGCCAGCAGTGGCCTGACAGGGGGCTACGCCGAGCAGTACTTC.

In nucleotides, the CDR3 is TGCGCCAGCACCGCAGGACTAGCGGGGACCGGGGAGCTGTTTTTT. Translated: CASTAGLAGTGELFF. The rearrangement links TRBV5-1 to TRBJ2-2, with 12 bases that match TRBD2. Germline-derived CDR1 and CDR2 are SGHRS and YFSETQ. This CDR3 comprises 15 residues. Trimming cost V 6 bases and J 5 bases; bases outside gene matches: 5.

The CDR3 sequence is CASPPGGVGAYNEQFF. The CDR3 coding sequence is TGTGCCAGCCCCCCGGGGGGGGTAGGGGCCTACAATGAGCAGTTCTTC. This chain joins TRBV28 and TRBJ2-1; 8 nucleotides match TRBD2. This CDR3 is 16 amino acids long. CDR1 and CDR2 from the germline V gene are MDHEN and SYDVKM. The J segment lost 2 bases and the V segment lost 8 bases, leaving 11 bases of the junction unmatched.